One sample yielded the 31 T cell receptor beta chains listed below, sequenced in a study of blood T cell repertoires in COVID-19. Libraries were prepared by immunoSEQ multiplex PCR; TCRdb keeps only in-frame clonotypes and omits some of them. The table shows about 24,000 clones, with about 89% occurring only once. Material: peripheral blood. The receptors derive from a man between 45 and 60 years old with active COVID-19.

This clone was counted a single time. The chain links TRBV4-3 to TRBJ2-3; D uncertain. The germline gives CDR1 LGHNA, CDR2 YSLEER. The CDR3 runs to 15 residues. The V end was cut by 0 bases, the J end by 0 bases, with 7 bases between. CDR3 protein: CASSQEAWSTDTQYF. CDR3 nucleotide sequence: TGCGCCAGCAGCCAAGAGGCTTGGAGCACAGATACGCAGTATTTT.

The chain is built from TRBV2 and TRBJ1-2; 8 bases match TRBD1. Germline loops: CDR1 SNHLY, CDR2 FYNNEI. V dropped 3 bases and J dropped 7; count of bases not matched to a gene: 4. The CDR3 covers 13 residues. CDR3 loop: CASSDRGLSGYTF. The CDR3 DNA follows: TGTGCCAGCAGTGACAGGGGGCTGTCTGGCTACACCTTC.

This chain uses TRBV5-1 with TRBJ2-5, with 7 bases matching TRBD1. After removal of 3 bases from V and 3 bases from J, the junction contained 2 bases not matched to a gene. Germline CDR1 SGHRS, CDR2 YFSETQ. The CDR3 contains 13 residues. In DNA form, the CDR3 reads TGCGCCAGCAGCTATACAGGGGAAGAGACCCAGTACTTC. It codes for CASSYTGEETQYF.

The chain couples TRBV18 to TRBJ2-2, with 9 bases aligning to TRBD1. V lost 6 bases, J lost 4 bases, and 6 bases stayed unmatched. The CDR3 consists of 15 residues. Germline assignment: CDR1 KGHSH and CDR2 LQKENI. The CDR3 nucleotides read TGTGCCAGCTCCACCCTGACAGGGGGCACCGGGGAGCTGTTTTTT. Its protein product is CASSTLTGGTGELFF.

The chain combines TRBV9 with TRBJ2-2, with TRBD2 matching 9 bases. The CDR3 has 17 residues. The junction had 10 bases not matched to a gene; V was cut back by 4 bases and J by 3 bases. Germline V gene data show CDR1 as SGDLS and CDR2 as YYNGEE. CDR3 in amino acids: CASSPRGAGGYTGELFF. DNA for the CDR3: TGTGCCAGCAGCCCACGCGGGGCGGGGGGGTACACCGGGGAGCTGTTTTTT.

This rearrangement joins TRBV28 to TRBJ1-1, with unresolved D. This CDR3 comprises 11 residues. V lost 6 bases and J 4 bases, leaving 6 bases between the germline ends. In germline, CDR1 is MDHEN, CDR2 SYDVKM. For the CDR3, the DNA is TGTGCCAGCAGGCGGAGCACTGAAGCTTTCTTT. Amino acid sequence: CASRRSTEAFF.

V and J are TRBV27 and TRBJ2-2; possible D gene TRBD1, 5 bases. The CDR3 runs 16 residues. Trimming shortened V by 1 base and J by 2 bases, and 11 bases separated the two germline ends. CDR1 is MNHEY, CDR2 SMNVEV, per germline (reference sequence). The CDR3 nucleotides read TGTGCCAGCAGTTTATTCGCAGGGTTAAACACCGGGGAGCTGTTTTTT. This gives the protein CASSLFAGLNTGELFF.

The chain joins TRBV7-2 to TRBJ2-3; 10 bases line up with TRBD1. V trimming: 4 bases; J trimming: 3 bases; junction bases outside the gene matches: 7. This CDR3 comprises 16 residues. CDR1 and CDR2 (germline): SGHTA, FQGNSA. CDR3 sequence: CASSSRQGASTDTQYF. CDR3 in DNA: TGTGCCAGCAGCTCTCGACAGGGGGCTTCAACAGATACGCAGTATTTT.

Only one count was recorded for this clone. The chain joins TRBV2 to TRBJ2-2, with D uncertain. The CDR3 length is 13 residues. CDR1 SNHLY and CDR2 FYNNEI come from the germline V gene. The V end lost 8 bases, the J end lost 0 bases, and 7 bases lay between the germline ends. The CDR3 sequence is CASRATNTGELFF. The DNA for the CDR3 is TGTGCCAGCCGCGCTACGAACACCGGGGAGCTGTTTTTT.

The rearrangement joins TRBV5-1 to TRBJ2-1, with a possible D match to TRBD2 (5 bases). V was cut by 1 base and J by 1 base, with 9 bases left in between. Germline V gives CDR1 SGHRS, CDR2 YFSETQ. This CDR3 has 15 residues. The CDR3 sequence is CASSLNTGSYNEQFF. The CDR3 nucleotides read TGCGCCAGCAGCTTGAACACGGGATCCTACAATGAGCAGTTCTTC. The complete variable domain, with remaining parts taken from reference TRBV5-1 and TRBJ2-1, reads KAGVTQTPRYLIKTRGQQVTLSCSPISGHRSVSWYQQTPGQGLQFLFEYFSETQRNKGNFPGRFSGRQFSNSRSEMNVSTLELGDSALYLCASSLNTGSYNEQFFGPGTRLTVL.

The chain is built from TRBV5-5 and TRBJ1-5; D is unresolved. The CDR3 contains 14 residues. Germline values: CDR1 SGHKS, CDR2 YYEKEE (reference sequence). The ends were cut back, 3 bases at V and 10 bases at J, with 17 bases in the middle. This CDR3 reads CASSYRTDFNPQHF. In DNA, the CDR3 is TGTGCCAGCAGCTACCGAACTGATTTTAATCCCCAGCATTTT.

V gene TRBV18 combines with J gene TRBJ2-3; possibly TRBD2 for D (5 bases). This CDR3 region has 15 residues. V lost 4 bases and J 1 base, leaving 12 bases between the germline ends. CDR1 and CDR2 from the germline V gene are KGHSH and LQKENI. The CDR3 protein is CASSQSGVGTDTQYF. The CDR3 DNA reads TGTGCCAGCTCACAGTCCGGGGTCGGCACAGATACGCAGTATTTT.

This chain uses TRBV7-9 with TRBJ2-4; D possibly corresponds to TRBD1 (5 bases). CDR1 and CDR2 (germline): SEHNR, FQNEAQ (reference sequence). The length of the CDR3 is 14 residues. Trimming removed 3 bases from V and 6 bases from J, with 12 bases in between. In DNA, the CDR3 is TGTGCCAGCAGCTTTACCGGAAGGGGAAACATTCAGTACTTC. Protein product: CASSFTGRGNIQYF.

V is TRBV5-6 and J is TRBJ1-1; D is undetermined. Trimming took off 1 base at V and 0 bases at J, with 7 bases between the two ends. CDR3 length: 14 residues. CDR1 is SGHDT, CDR2 YYEEEE, per germline. CDR3 residues: CASSLNTLNTEAFF. In nucleotides, the CDR3 is TGTGCCAGCAGCTTGAACACCTTGAACACTGAAGCTTTCTTT.

This clone was found once. The rearrangement uses TRBV11-3 and TRBJ2-7; possible D gene TRBD1, 6 bases. V was shortened by 2 bases and J by 6 bases, with 11 bases between the two germline ends. The CDR3 runs 13 residues. The germline gives CDR1 SGHNT, CDR2 YENEEA. The CDR3 reads CASSLLGGSEQYF. CDR3 nucleotide sequence: TGTGCCAGCAGCTTATTAGGGGGAAGCGAGCAGTACTTC.

The V and J genes are TRBV10-3 and TRBJ2-2; possibly TRBD2 for D (6 bases). This CDR3 has 15 residues. V lost 4 bases and J 0 bases, leaving 9 bases between the germline ends. Germline V gene lookup returns CDR1 ENHRY and CDR2 SYGVKD. CDR3 protein: CAISAGETNTGELFF. The CDR3 DNA sequence: TGTGCCATCAGTGCGGGGGAAACGAACACCGGGGAGCTGTTTTTT.

V and J are TRBV3-1 (or the pseudogene TRBV3-2) and TRBJ2-1; D gene uncertain. This CDR3 comprises 14 residues. Germline V gene sequence: CDR1 LGHDT, CDR2 YNNKEL (reference sequence). V was pared by 2 bases and J by 8 bases, with 13 bases between. CDR3 region: CASSQTLAGHEQFF. In DNA form, the CDR3 reads TGTGCCAGCAGCCAAACTCTGGCAGGCCATGAGCAGTTCTTC.

CDR3 amino acids: CATSDFRNGQPQHF. CDR3 DNA: TGTGCCACCAGTGATTTTAGGAACGGGCAGCCCCAGCATTTT. This chain connects TRBV24-1 to TRBJ1-5; D is ambiguous. This CDR3 contains 14 residues. CDR1 and CDR2 from the germline V gene are KGHDR and SFDVKD. The V end lost 1 base, the J end lost 7 bases, and 10 bases lay between the germline ends.

The table lists this clone with a count of one. J is TRBJ1-6 and V is TRBV27; TRBD1 is a possible D gene (5 bases). The CDR3 loop spans 16 amino acids. V was clipped by 6 bases and J by 3 bases, with 15 bases between them. Germline-derived CDR1 and CDR2 are MNHEY and SMNVEV (reference sequence). The CDR3 here is CASSRGGAGYNSPLHF. For the CDR3, the DNA is TGTGCCAGCAGCCGGGGCGGGGCCGGCTATAATTCACCCCTCCACTTT.

Regarding this clone: One end of the junction fails to match germline, which may point to a read error. V and J are TRBV7-7 and TRBJ2-2; D unclear. The CDR3 is made up of 12 amino acids. The V gene's germline CDR1 is SSHAT and CDR2 FNYEAQ (reference sequence). This CDR3 reads CASSRYTGELFF. CDR3 sequence (DNA): TGTGCTAGCAGCCGGTACACCGGGGAGCTGTTTTTT.

The chain joins TRBV19 to TRBJ2-7; a possible D gene is TRBD2 (6 bases). The CDR3 is 14 amino acids. V was cut by 0 bases and J by 5 bases, with 11 bases left in between. Looked up from germline, CDR1 is LNHDA and CDR2 is SQIVND (reference sequence). CDR3: CASSIDRGTHEQYF. CDR3 in DNA: TGTGCCAGTAGTATAGATCGGGGGACCCACGAGCAGTACTTC. The full variable domain, in which reference TRBV19 and TRBJ2-7 provide the parts outside the CDR3, is DGGITQSPKYLFRKEGQNVTLSCEQNLNHDAMYWYRQDPGQGLRLIYYSQIVNDFQKGDIAEGYSVSREKKESFPLTVTSAQKNPTAFYLCASSIDRGTHEQYFGPGTRLTVT.

The rearrangement joins TRBV7-3 to TRBJ2-2; TRBD1 agrees at 7 bases. This CDR3 is built from 14 residues. Germline CDR1 SGHTA, CDR2 FQGTGA. The junction had 2 bases not matched to a gene; V was cut back by 5 bases and J by 2 bases. As DNA, the CDR3 is TGTGCCAGCAGCGTAGGGGGCAACACCGGGGAGCTGTTTTTT. This encodes CASSVGGNTGELFF.

The chain links TRBV5-1 to TRBJ1-6; the D is unclear. The CDR3 contains 15 residues. Germline V gene sequence: CDR1 SGHRS, CDR2 YFSETQ. Trimming removed 0 bases from V and 4 bases from J, with 8 bases in between. This chain's CDR3 is CASSLEALYNSPLHF. The CDR3 DNA follows: TGCGCCAGCAGCTTGGAAGCCCTTTATAATTCACCCCTCCACTTT.

The chain couples TRBV6-2 or TRBV6-3 to TRBJ1-1; D not certain. Germline lookup yields CDR1 MNHEY and CDR2 SVGEGT. V dropped 2 bases and J dropped 0 bases, with 10 bases sitting between them. The CDR3 totals 15 residues. The DNA for the CDR3 is TGTGCCAGCAGTTACGAGCTCGGGTTGAACACTGAAGCTTTCTTT. It translates to CASSYELGLNTEAFF.

In DNA form, the CDR3 reads TGTGCCAGCAGTTATCCTCCAGGGGTGCGCGGGGCCAACGTCCTGACTTTC. Its protein product is CASSYPPGVRGANVLTF. The chain employs TRBV6-4 and TRBJ2-6, with a weak D call TRBD1 (6 bases). Trimming left V 5 bases short and J 4 bases short, with 18 bases between. Germline V gene sequence: CDR1 MRHNA, CDR2 SNTAGT. The CDR3 length is 17 residues.

V is TRBV6-5 and J is TRBJ1-5; TRBD1 is a possible D gene (5 bases). Germline V gene data show CDR1 as MNHEY and CDR2 as SVGAGI. Trimming left V 6 bases short and J 6 bases short, with 12 bases between. This CDR3 contains 13 residues. The DNA for the CDR3 is TGTGCCAGCAGAGCAGGGTGGGGTCAGCCCCAGCATTTT. Translation gives CASRAGWGQPQHF.

The chain couples TRBV7-9 to TRBJ2-7, with 7 nucleotides matching TRBD1. Germline assignment: CDR1 SEHNR and CDR2 FQNEAQ (reference sequence). There are 14 residues in the CDR3. The J segment lost 3 bases and the V segment lost 4 bases, leaving 6 bases of the junction unmatched. The CDR3 DNA reads as TGTGCCAGCAGCTCAGGGGACAGCCGCTACGAGCAGTACTTC. It yields the protein CASSSGDSRYEQYF. The variable domain in full, completed from reference TRBV7-9 and TRBJ2-7, reads DTGVSQNPRHKITKRGQNVTFRCDPISEHNRLYWYRQTLGQGPEFLTYFQNEAQLEKSRLLSDRFSAERPKGSFSTLEIQRTEQGDSAMYLCASSSGDSRYEQYFGPGTRLTVT.

This chain joins TRBV6-6 and TRBJ1-1; D may be TRBD1 (5 bases). The CDR3 runs to 15 residues. The V and J ends lost 6 bases and 4 bases respectively, with 18 bases between them. Germline CDR1 is MNHNY and CDR2 is SVGAGI (reference sequence). CDR3 amino acids: CASSPDWGRFTEAFF. As DNA, the CDR3 is TGTGCCAGCAGCCCTGACTGGGGGAGGTTCACTGAAGCTTTCTTT.

The chain links TRBV19 to TRBJ2-1; TRBD1 matches at 11 bases. The germline V gene encodes CDR1 LNHDA and CDR2 SQIVND (reference sequence). The trim removed 6 bases at V and 3 bases at J, leaving 4 bases unmatched. CDR3 size: 15 residues. The CDR3 DNA reads TGTGCCAGTAGAGCCGGGACAGGGGGCTACAATGAGCAGTTCTTC. Residues: CASRAGTGGYNEQFF.

The gene calls are TRBV5-1 and TRBJ2-1, with 10 bases matching TRBD1. This CDR3 has 17 amino acids. After removal of 5 bases from V and 0 bases from J, the junction contained 8 bases not matched to a gene. The germline V gene encodes CDR1 SGHRS and CDR2 YFSETQ. CDR3 sequence: CASREGQGFFSYNEQFF. In DNA, the CDR3 is TGCGCCAGCAGGGAGGGACAGGGGTTCTTCTCCTACAATGAGCAGTTCTTC.

The chain employs TRBV3-1 (or the pseudogene TRBV3-2) and TRBJ2-5, with 11 bases lining up with TRBD1. The CDR3 length is 15 residues. J was trimmed by 5 bases and V by 5 bases; bases with no gene match: 7. Germline CDR1 LGHDT, CDR2 YNNKEL (reference sequence). CDR3 residues: CASSAWTGGAETQYF. The CDR3 DNA sequence: TGTGCCAGCAGCGCCTGGACAGGGGGCGCGGAGACCCAGTACTTC.